This is a list of T cell receptor beta chains from one sample in a study of regulatory T cells in long-lasting Graves disease. A single record per CDR3 protein comes from TCRdb applying MiXCR to the multiplex PCR reads. Of 500,000 or so distinct CDR3 sequences detected, about 15% appear once; the ten largest clones hold around a quarter. The sample was also linked to a second study, of T cells in Graves' hyperthyroidism and ophthalmopathy.

This material consisted of peripheral blood mononuclear cells (PBMCs), taken at new diagnosis, from a patient treated with antithyroid drugs. Receptor source: a middle-aged woman with Graves disease. Both conserved end residues are part of each CDR3. The D gene is left open where the match is weak. Only some rows state a clone size, as once, few, many or a class for expanded clones.

v_gene: TRBV7-2; abundance: NA; j_gene: TRBJ1-2; d_gene: NA; CDR3aa: CASSSDLPLGYTF; CDR3nt: TGTGCCAGCAGCTCCGACCTACCCCTGGGCTACACCTTC
v_gene: TRBV10-2; abundance: NA; j_gene: TRBJ1-6; d_gene: NA; CDR3aa: CASRETDSPLHF; CDR3nt: TGCGCCAGCAGGGAGACAGATTCACCCCTCCACTTT
v_gene: TRBV12-3/TRBV12-4; abundance: many; j_gene: TRBJ2-1; d_gene: TRBD1; CDR3aa: CASRGDRAYNEQFF; CDR3nt: TGTGCCAGCAGGGGGGACAGGGCCTACAATGAGCAGTTCTTC
v_gene: TRBV29-1; abundance: NA; j_gene: TRBJ1-1; d_gene: NA; CDR3aa: CSAKHGGATEAFF; CDR3nt: TGCAGCGCTAAACATGGGGGGGCCACTGAAGCTTTCTTT
v_gene: TRBV4-1; abundance: NA; j_gene: TRBJ1-2; d_gene: NA; CDR3aa: CASSQLPLLYGYTF; CDR3nt: TGCGCCAGCAGCCAACTTCCTCTACTCTATGGCTACACCTTC
v_gene: TRBV7-9; abundance: NA; j_gene: TRBJ1-2; d_gene: NA; CDR3aa: CASSYYREGYTF; CDR3nt: TGTGCCAGCAGCTACTATCGAGAGGGCTACACCTTC
v_gene: TRBV5-1; abundance: many; j_gene: TRBJ1-2; d_gene: NA; CDR3aa: CASSLGGQSAKRDYGYTF; CDR3nt: TGCGCCAGCAGCTTGGGTGGCCAATCAGCAAAGCGGGACTATGGCTACACCTTC
v_gene: TRBV19; abundance: few; j_gene: TRBJ2-5; d_gene: NA; CDR3aa: CASSKGGAEETQYF; CDR3nt: TGTGCCAGTAGTAAGGGGGGCGCGGAGGAGACCCAGTACTTC
v_gene: TRBV3-1; abundance: few; j_gene: TRBJ2-3; d_gene: NA; CDR3aa: CASSPQMDTQYF; CDR3nt: TGTGCCAGCAGCCCCCAAATGGATACGCAGTATTTT
v_gene: TRBV6-1; abundance: NA; j_gene: TRBJ1-3; d_gene: TRBD1; CDR3aa: CASNRDRAGGNTIYF; CDR3nt: TGTGCCAGCAATCGGGACAGGGCCGGTGGAAACACCATATATTTT
v_gene: TRBV5-6; abundance: NA; j_gene: TRBJ1-5; d_gene: TRBD1; CDR3aa: CASSLRIGQGRLPQHF; CDR3nt: TGTGCCAGCAGCTTACGAATAGGACAGGGAAGACTGCCCCAGCATTTT
v_gene: TRBV20-1; abundance: few; j_gene: TRBJ1-1; d_gene: NA; CDR3aa: CSASYLGGPNTEAFF; CDR3nt: TGCAGTGCTAGTTATTTGGGGGGGCCAAACACTGAAGCTTTCTTT
v_gene: TRBV12-3/TRBV12-4; abundance: few; j_gene: TRBJ2-7; d_gene: TRBD1; CDR3aa: CACRDTGTGGYEQYF; CDR3nt: TGTGCCTGCAGGGATACCGGGACAGGGGGCTACGAGCAGTACTTC
v_gene: TRBV12-5; abundance: NA; j_gene: TRBJ1-2; d_gene: NA; CDR3aa: CASGLSQGNGYTF; CDR3nt: TGTGCTAGTGGTTTGTCACAGGGAAATGGCTACACCTTC
v_gene: TRBV6-1; abundance: NA; j_gene: TRBJ1-6; d_gene: NA; CDR3aa: CASSLHRTASNSPLHF; CDR3nt: TGTGCCAGCAGTCTGCACCGGACAGCCTCCAATTCACCCCTCCACTTT
v_gene: TRBV10-3; abundance: many; j_gene: TRBJ2-2; d_gene: NA; CDR3aa: CASSGATRNTGELFF; CDR3nt: TGTGCCAGCTCCGGGGCGACGAGGAACACCGGGGAGCTGTTTTTT
v_gene: TRBV6-1; abundance: NA; j_gene: TRBJ1-5; d_gene: NA; CDR3aa: CASSGTVGEPQHF; CDR3nt: TGTGCCAGCAGTGGGACAGTCGGTGAGCCCCAGCATTTT
v_gene: TRBV24-1; abundance: NA; j_gene: TRBJ2-7; d_gene: NA; CDR3aa: CATSDSLPGEQYF; CDR3nt: TGTGCCACCAGTGATAGCCTTCCGGGCGAGCAGTACTTC
v_gene: TRBV6-1; abundance: many; j_gene: TRBJ2-2; d_gene: NA; CDR3aa: CASLAGTANTGELFF; CDR3nt: TGTGCCAGCTTAGCGGGGACAGCGAACACCGGGGAGCTGTTTTTT
v_gene: TRBV5-1; abundance: NA; j_gene: TRBJ2-2; d_gene: TRBD2; CDR3aa: CASSRGLAGSSTGELFF; CDR3nt: TGCGCCAGCAGCCGGGGACTAGCGGGGTCTTCCACCGGGGAGCTGTTTTTT
v_gene: TRBV12-3/TRBV12-4; abundance: NA; j_gene: TRBJ2-7; d_gene: NA; CDR3aa: CASNSRGTAYEQYF; CDR3nt: TGTGCCAGCAATTCCCGGGGCACAGCCTACGAGCAGTACTTC
v_gene: TRBV3-1; abundance: few; j_gene: TRBJ2-5; d_gene: NA; CDR3aa: CASSQAIGGLRETQYF; CDR3nt: TGTGCCAGCAGCCAAGCCATAGGGGGGCTTCGAGAGACCCAGTACTTC
v_gene: TRBV30; abundance: many; j_gene: TRBJ1-2; d_gene: TRBD1; CDR3aa: CAWRLTGGNYGYTF; CDR3nt: TGTGCCTGGAGGCTGACAGGGGGTAACTATGGCTACACCTTC
v_gene: TRBV3-1; abundance: many; j_gene: TRBJ2-3; d_gene: NA; CDR3aa: CASSRSSDTQYF; CDR3nt: TGTGCCAGCAGCCGCAGCTCAGATACGCAGTATTTT
v_gene: TRBV15; abundance: many; j_gene: TRBJ2-5; d_gene: TRBD1; CDR3aa: CATSREGTGGSRETQYF; CDR3nt: TGTGCCACCAGCAGGGAGGGGACAGGGGGGTCCAGGGAGACCCAGTACTTC
v_gene: TRBV5-1; abundance: NA; j_gene: TRBJ2-3; d_gene: NA; CDR3aa: CASSLGGPLSTDTQYF; CDR3nt: TGCGCCAGCAGCTTGGGGGGGCCACTTAGCACAGATACGCAGTATTTT
v_gene: TRBV20-1; abundance: NA; j_gene: TRBJ1-5; d_gene: NA; CDR3aa: CSASREDFFSNQPQHF; CDR3nt: TGCAGTGCCAGCCGTGAGGACTTCTTTAGCAATCAGCCCCAGCATTTT
v_gene: TRBV3-1; abundance: few; j_gene: TRBJ1-3; d_gene: NA; CDR3aa: CASTRRGTGNTIYF; CDR3nt: TGTGCCAGCACCCGCCGGGGGACTGGAAACACCATATATTTT
v_gene: TRBV12-3/TRBV12-4; abundance: many; j_gene: TRBJ1-1; d_gene: NA; CDR3aa: CASSAFGGWNTEAFF; CDR3nt: TGTGCCAGCAGTGCATTTGGGGGGTGGAACACTGAAGCTTTCTTT
v_gene: TRBV19; abundance: NA; j_gene: TRBJ1-1; d_gene: NA; CDR3aa: CARHPGGNTEAFF; CDR3nt: TGTGCCAGACATCCAGGAGGGAACACTGAAGCTTTCTTT
v_gene: TRBV7-9; abundance: many; j_gene: TRBJ2-5; d_gene: NA; CDR3aa: CASSPRRGRQETQYF; CDR3nt: TGTGCCAGCAGCCCTAGACGGGGCCGCCAAGAGACCCAGTACTTC
v_gene: TRBV18; abundance: many; j_gene: TRBJ1-1; d_gene: NA; CDR3aa: CASSPGAGRRGGTEAFF; CDR3nt: TGTGCCAGCTCACCAGGAGCAGGCCGACGCGGGGGCACTGAAGCTTTCTTT
v_gene: TRBV6-5; abundance: many; j_gene: TRBJ2-1; d_gene: TRBD2; CDR3aa: CASSYRGLAGNEQFF; CDR3nt: TGTGCCAGCAGTTACAGGGGACTAGCAGGGAATGAGCAGTTCTTC
v_gene: TRBV3-1; abundance: NA; j_gene: TRBJ2-1; d_gene: TRBD2; CDR3aa: CASSQDPLAGGNEQFF; CDR3nt: TGTGCCAGCAGCCAAGATCCCCTAGCGGGGGGAAATGAGCAGTTCTTC
v_gene: TRBV12-3/TRBV12-4; abundance: NA; j_gene: TRBJ2-6; d_gene: NA; CDR3aa: CASSVAGSGANVLTF; CDR3nt: TGTGCCAGCAGCGTAGCAGGGTCTGGGGCCAACGTCCTGACTTTC
v_gene: TRBV19; abundance: NA; j_gene: TRBJ1-3; d_gene: NA; CDR3aa: CASSLPVPGISGNTIYF; CDR3nt: TGTGCCAGTAGTCTCCCCGTGCCGGGAATCTCTGGAAACACCATATATTTT
v_gene: TRBV20-1; abundance: NA; j_gene: TRBJ1-2; d_gene: TRBD1; CDR3aa: CSANRGPGYGYTF; CDR3nt: TGCAGTGCCAACAGGGGGCCAGGGTATGGCTACACCTTC
v_gene: TRBV19; abundance: NA; j_gene: TRBJ1-5; d_gene: NA; CDR3aa: CASSMQGLWPQHF; CDR3nt: TGTGCCAGTAGTATGCAGGGATTATGGCCCCAGCATTTT
v_gene: TRBV20-1; abundance: NA; j_gene: TRBJ1-2; d_gene: NA; CDR3aa: CSARDMDRNYGYTF; CDR3nt: TGCAGTGCTAGAGATATGGACAGAAACTATGGCTACACCTTC
v_gene: TRBV6-2/TRBV6-3; abundance: many; j_gene: TRBJ1-1; d_gene: NA; CDR3aa: CASTLRKDAEAFF; CDR3nt: TGTGCCAGCACCCTAAGGAAGGACGCTGAAGCTTTCTTT
v_gene: TRBV6-1; abundance: few; j_gene: TRBJ2-7; d_gene: NA; CDR3aa: CASGFSYEQYF; CDR3nt: TGTGCCAGCGGCTTCTCCTACGAGCAGTACTTC
v_gene: TRBV12-5; abundance: NA; j_gene: TRBJ2-1; d_gene: NA; CDR3aa: CASGLGAFNEQFF; CDR3nt: TGTGCTAGTGGCCTAGGGGCGTTCAATGAGCAGTTCTTC
v_gene: TRBV7-2; abundance: NA; j_gene: TRBJ1-5; d_gene: NA; CDR3aa: CASSPQVYSNQPQHF; CDR3nt: TGTGCCAGCAGTCCACAGGTTTATAGCAATCAGCCCCAGCATTTT
v_gene: TRBV20-1; abundance: NA; j_gene: TRBJ2-7; d_gene: NA; CDR3aa: CSASRFLGAGEQYF; CDR3nt: TGCAGTGCTAGCCGGTTCCTGGGGGCGGGCGAGCAGTACTTC
v_gene: TRBV11-2; abundance: NA; j_gene: TRBJ2-1; d_gene: NA; CDR3aa: CASSSSAYNEQFF; CDR3nt: TGTGCCAGCAGCTCTAGCGCCTACAATGAGCAGTTCTTC
v_gene: TRBV6-1; abundance: NA; j_gene: TRBJ1-6; d_gene: NA; CDR3aa: CASRTWSPLHF; CDR3nt: TGTGCCAGCAGAACCTGGTCACCCCTCCACTTT
v_gene: TRBV6-2/TRBV6-3; abundance: NA; j_gene: TRBJ2-2; d_gene: TRBD1; CDR3aa: CASSTGQGGNPGELFF; CDR3nt: TGTGCCAGCAGTACCGGACAGGGAGGAAACCCCGGGGAGCTGTTTTTT
v_gene: TRBV7-2; abundance: many; j_gene: TRBJ2-7; d_gene: TRBD1; CDR3aa: CASSLATGGSDEQYF; CDR3nt: TGTGCCAGCAGCTTAGCAACAGGGGGTAGCGACGAGCAGTACTTC
v_gene: TRBV12-3/TRBV12-4; abundance: NA; j_gene: TRBJ2-2; d_gene: NA; CDR3aa: CASSPHPSRNTGELFF; CDR3nt: TGTGCCAGCAGTCCTCACCCGTCAAGGAACACCGGGGAGCTGTTTTTT
v_gene: TRBV3-1; abundance: many; j_gene: TRBJ2-1; d_gene: NA; CDR3aa: CASSSLSSYNEQFF; CDR3nt: TGTGCCAGCAGCTCCCTTAGCTCCTACAATGAGCAGTTCTTC